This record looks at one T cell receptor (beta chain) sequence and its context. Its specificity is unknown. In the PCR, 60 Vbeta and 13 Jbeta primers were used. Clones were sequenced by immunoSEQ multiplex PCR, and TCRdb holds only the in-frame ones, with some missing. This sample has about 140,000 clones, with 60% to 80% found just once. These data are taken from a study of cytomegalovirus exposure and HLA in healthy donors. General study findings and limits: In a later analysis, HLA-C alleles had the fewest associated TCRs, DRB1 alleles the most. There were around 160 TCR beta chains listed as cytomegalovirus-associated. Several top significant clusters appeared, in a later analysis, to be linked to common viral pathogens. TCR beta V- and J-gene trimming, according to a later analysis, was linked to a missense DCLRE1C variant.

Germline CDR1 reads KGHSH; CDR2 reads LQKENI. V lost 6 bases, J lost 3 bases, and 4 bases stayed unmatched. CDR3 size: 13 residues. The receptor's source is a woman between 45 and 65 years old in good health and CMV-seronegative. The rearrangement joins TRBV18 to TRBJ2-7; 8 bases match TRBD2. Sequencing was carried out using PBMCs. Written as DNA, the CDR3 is TGTGCCAGCTCCCGGGGGGGCTTCTACGAGCAGTACTTC. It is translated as CASSRGGFYEQYF.